What follows are 11 T cell receptor beta chains derived from one specimen sequenced in a study of T cells in women clearing cervical HPV infection. Libraries were prepared by immunoSEQ multiplex PCR; TCRdb keeps only in-frame clonotypes and omits some of them. The listing contains tens of thousands of clones. Sequenced material: blood buffy coat. These receptors all come from a woman between 18 and 70 years old with a cervical HPV16 infection that either progressed to CIN3+ or cleared (not recorded which).

In regard to this clone: Germline is not matched at one junction end, which may reflect a read error. The read comes to an end 3 residues before the CDR3 does, leaving the germline J gene to fill in the end. Other DNA sequences of this sample code for an identical CDR3. The chain uses TRBV19 and TRBJ1-3; D possibly corresponds to TRBD1 (6 bases). CDR3 size: 14 residues. Looked up from germline, CDR1 is LNHDA and CDR2 is SQIVND (reference sequence). Incomplete CDR3 DNA: TGTGCCAGTTCCTGGGGGCTCTCTGGAAACACA. This codes for CASSWGLSGNT. The complete CDR3 reads CASSWGLSGNTIYF.

Of note for this clone: The sequence runs out 3 residues before the end of the CDR3; the remainder is reconstructed from the germline J gene. This rearrangement joins TRBV2 to TRBJ1-2, with TRBD1 matching 8 bases. Germline V lookup: CDR1 SNHLY, CDR2 FYNNEI. The CDR3 has 19 amino acids. V gave up 4 bases and J gave up 0 bases; unmatched junction bases: 16. CDR3 bases read: TGTGCCAGCAGTGCCATCCGGGGACAGGCGAGATCAGCTAACTATGGC. Translation gives CASSAIRGQARSANYG. The full CDR3 protein is CASSAIRGQARSANYGYTF.

Concerning this clone itself: With the read ending 3 residues before the CDR3 end, the germline J gene is used to fill in that end. The V and J genes are TRBV29-1 and TRBJ2-3, with TRBD2 matching 9 bases. This CDR3 is 12 amino acids long. Germline assignment: CDR1 SQVTM and CDR2 ANQGSEA. Partial CDR3 DNA: TGCAGCGGCGGGAGGGCCGGGGAGACG. Translated, it gives CSGGRAGET. The CDR3, in full, reads CSGGRAGETQYF.

Remarks on this clone: The read stops 3 residues short of the end of the CDR3; the missing end is completed from the germline J gene. The chain joins TRBV18 to TRBJ1-1; TRBD1 aligns across 9 bases. The CDR3 totals 15 residues. CDR1 KGHSH and CDR2 LQKENI come from the germline V gene. V was clipped by 4 bases and J by 7 bases; unmatched bases: 10. CDR3 in amino acids: CASSLSGTGPDEAFF. Partial CDR3 DNA: TGTGCCAGCTCACTTTCCGGGACAGGGCCCGATGAA.

Worth noting for this clone: The read gets to within 3 residues of the CDR3 end, and the germline J gene fills in the rest. The chain carries TRBV7-9 and TRBJ1-6; D gene uncertain. CDR3 length equals 14 residues. The V and J ends lost 3 bases and 4 bases respectively, with 7 bases between them. CDR1 is SEHNR and CDR2 is FQNEAQ in the germline V gene (reference sequence). This CDR3 is CASSFSQYNSPLHF. The part of the CDR3 DNA that was read is TGTGCCAGCAGCTTTTCACAGTATAATTCACCC. The whole variable domain, filled in from reference TRBV7-9 and TRBJ1-6, reads DTGVSQNPRHKITKRGQNVTFRCDPISEHNRLYWYRQTLGQGPEFLTYFQNEAQLEKSRLLSDRFSAERPKGSFSTLEIQRTEQGDSAMYLCASSFSQYNSPLHFGNGTRLTVT.

On this clone itself: The CDR3 is cut off 3 residues early in the read; its end comes from the germline J gene. The chain links TRBV5-1 to TRBJ2-1; a possible D gene is TRBD1 (5 bases). CDR1 and CDR2 (germline): SGHRS, YFSETQ. The germline V and J ends were trimmed by 0 bases and 4 bases, with 11 bases remaining between them. This CDR3 spans 15 amino acids. Incomplete CDR3 DNA: TGCGCCAGCAGCTTGGGACAGATCTCTTACAATGAG. Translating it yields CASSLGQISYNE. The whole CDR3 protein is CASSLGQISYNEQFF. Combining the CDR3 with reference TRBV5-1 and TRBJ2-1 gives the whole variable domain KAGVTQTPRYLIKTRGQQVTLSCSPISGHRSVSWYQQTPGQGLQFLFEYFSETQRNKGNFPGRFSGRQFSNSRSEMNVSTLELGDSALYLCASSLGQISYNEQFFGPGTRLTVL.

About this clone: The CDR3 end falls 3 residues outside the read, so it is completed with the germline J gene. The rearrangement joins TRBV2 to TRBJ2-1; D perhaps matches TRBD1 (7 bases). V was shortened by 2 bases and J by 2 bases, with 10 bases between the two germline ends. The germline gives CDR1 SNHLY, CDR2 FYNNEI. The CDR3 is 15 amino acids. CDR3 in amino acids: CASSERRGPYNEQFF. The CDR3 DNA, read in part, is TGTGCCAGCAGTGAACGGAGGGGGCCCTACAATGAG.

Comments on this clone: The read halts 3 residues ahead of the CDR3 end, with the missing end drawn from the germline J gene. V usage is TRBV30 and J usage is TRBJ1-2; D not certain. Germline V lookup: CDR1 GTSNPN, CDR2 SVGIG (reference sequence). V lost 6 bases and J lost 2, with 7 bases in between. The CDR3 loop spans 11 amino acids. The CDR3 loop is CACELNYGYTF. CDR3 DNA, as far as it was read: TGTGCCTGTGAGCTAAACTATGGC.

Concerning this clone: Sequencing ends 3 residues short of the CDR3 end; the germline J gene provides the rest. The chain carries TRBV5-1 and TRBJ2-2; 9 bases agree with TRBD1. With 2 bases clipped from V and 7 bases from J, the junction kept 3 bases outside the gene matches. CDR1 and CDR2 from the germline V gene are SGHRS and YFSETQ. The CDR3 is 14 amino acids. The DNA read from the CDR3 is TGCGCCAGCAGCTTTACAGGGGGCAACGGGGAG. It translates to CASSFTGGNGE. The CDR3 in full is CASSFTGGNGELFF.

A note on this clone: The CDR3 goes on 3 residues after the read ends, and that part is filled in from the germline J gene. V and J are TRBV5-1 and TRBJ2-5, with D maybe TRBD2 (6 bases). Deletions cut 1 base from V and 1 base from J, with 11 bases between. CDR1 SGHRS and CDR2 YFSETQ come from the germline V gene. This CDR3 is 15 amino acids long. The sequenced part of the CDR3 DNA is TGCGCCAGCAGCTTGCTTGGCGGGATCCAAGAGACC. Protein sequence: CASSLLGGIQET. The full CDR3 protein reads CASSLLGGIQETQYF.

Of note for this clone: The CDR3 end is not reached by the read, which stops 3 residues before it; the germline J gene fills it in. This rearrangement joins TRBV29-1 to TRBJ2-3; possible D gene TRBD1, 5 bases. The CDR3 runs 13 residues. Germline V gene sequence: CDR1 SQVTM, CDR2 ANQGSEA. The CDR3 loop is CSATQGAGETQYF. CDR3 bases read: TGCAGCGCCACGCAAGGGGCAGGAGAGACG.